Listed below are T cell receptor beta chains from one sample, sequenced in a study of identical twins. TCRdb re-called the 5' RACE reads with MiXCR, one entry per CDR3 protein. The sample shows around 490,000 distinct CDR3 sequences, about 16% of them seen only once. These sequences were also reported in another study, on yellow fever vaccine responses in identical twins.

Sequenced input: CD4+ T cells sorted from blood. These receptors were obtained from a young woman in good health. Both conserved end residues are part of each CDR3. The order of the fields is clone size, CDR3 length, D gene, V gene, J gene, CDR3 protein, CDR3 DNA. A D gene is named only where the DNA matches it firmly. A row's size may be missing; if present it is once, few, many or a size class.

clone size: NA
CDR3 length: 15
D gene: NA
V gene: TRBV6-2/TRBV6-3
J gene: TRBJ2-1
CDR3 protein: CASSYPASGADEQFF
CDR3 DNA: TGTGCCAGCAGTTACCCCGCCTCCGGGGCCGATGAGCAGTTCTTC

clone size: NA
CDR3 length: 12
D gene: TRBD1
V gene: TRBV29-1
J gene: TRBJ1-1
CDR3 protein: CSVETGGLEAFF
CDR3 DNA: TGCAGCGTTGAAACAGGGGGACTTGAAGCTTTCTTT

clone size: few
CDR3 length: 18
D gene: TRBD2
V gene: TRBV3-1
J gene: TRBJ2-3
CDR3 protein: CASRDSYVGGRFTDTQYF
CDR3 DNA: TGTGCCAGCAGGGACTCCTACGTGGGCGGGAGATTCACAGATACGCAGTATTTT

clone size: few
CDR3 length: 15
D gene: NA
V gene: TRBV6-5
J gene: TRBJ1-5
CDR3 protein: CASSYSKGVGGPQHF
CDR3 DNA: TGTGCCAGCAGTTACTCGAAAGGGGTAGGGGGGCCCCAGCATTTT

clone size: NA
CDR3 length: 14
D gene: NA
V gene: TRBV6-1
J gene: TRBJ1-2
CDR3 protein: CASSRTYGLYGYTF
CDR3 DNA: TGTGCCAGCAGTAGGACATATGGGCTCTATGGCTACACCTTC

clone size: NA
CDR3 length: 15
D gene: NA
V gene: TRBV5-1
J gene: TRBJ2-3
CDR3 protein: CASTPGDEVSDTQYF
CDR3 DNA: TGCGCCAGCACTCCCGGGGATGAGGTGTCAGATACGCAGTATTTT

clone size: few
CDR3 length: 15
D gene: TRBD1
V gene: TRBV5-1
J gene: TRBJ1-1
CDR3 protein: CASSLAQGGNTEAFF
CDR3 DNA: TGCGCCAGCAGCTTGGCCCAGGGGGGAAACACTGAAGCTTTCTTT

clone size: few
CDR3 length: 14
D gene: TRBD1
V gene: TRBV15
J gene: TRBJ2-1
CDR3 protein: CATSQGQAGNEQFF
CDR3 DNA: TGTGCCACCAGTCAAGGACAGGCCGGGAATGAGCAGTTCTTC

clone size: NA
CDR3 length: 18
D gene: TRBD2
V gene: TRBV29-1
J gene: TRBJ2-3
CDR3 protein: CSAPTSGRLEREGDTQYF
CDR3 DNA: TGCAGCGCCCCGACTAGCGGGAGATTAGAGAGGGAAGGAGATACGCAGTATTTT

clone size: NA
CDR3 length: 15
D gene: NA
V gene: TRBV4-1
J gene: TRBJ1-6
CDR3 protein: CASSQVDVENSPLHF
CDR3 DNA: TGCGCCAGCAGCCAAGTGGATGTCGAAAATTCACCCCTCCACTTT

clone size: NA
CDR3 length: 13
D gene: NA
V gene: TRBV11-3
J gene: TRBJ2-7
CDR3 protein: CASHGLGSYEQYF
CDR3 DNA: TGTGCCTCCCACGGGCTGGGTTCCTACGAGCAGTACTTC

clone size: NA
CDR3 length: 17
D gene: TRBD2
V gene: TRBV12-3/TRBV12-4
J gene: TRBJ2-5
CDR3 protein: CASKKNFGLAGAETQYF
CDR3 DNA: TGTGCCAGCAAAAAAAACTTTGGACTAGCGGGGGCAGAGACCCAGTACTTC

clone size: few
CDR3 length: 15
D gene: NA
V gene: TRBV5-1
J gene: TRBJ2-1
CDR3 protein: CASSLVGSFNNEQFF
CDR3 DNA: TGCGCCAGCAGCTTGGTTGGTTCGTTTAACAATGAGCAGTTCTTC

clone size: NA
CDR3 length: 16
D gene: TRBD2
V gene: TRBV5-1
J gene: TRBJ2-5
CDR3 protein: CASGVGGLAGVETQYF
CDR3 DNA: TGCGCCAGCGGCGTTGGGGGTCTAGCGGGAGTTGAGACCCAGTACTTC

clone size: few
CDR3 length: 14
D gene: NA
V gene: TRBV20-1
J gene: TRBJ2-7
CDR3 protein: CSATAEGVSYEQYF
CDR3 DNA: TGCAGTGCTACTGCCGAGGGGGTCTCCTACGAGCAGTACTTC